These 26 T cell receptor beta chains originate from one sample sequenced in a study of shared clonotypes between healthy human individuals. TCRdb's table, derived via immunoSEQ multiplex PCR, lists solely in-frame clones and lacks some. This table holds 2.5 million or so clones, around nine tenths found once. What was sequenced was naive CD4+ T cells sorted from blood. As for subset: CD45RA+ positively selected. The receptors derive from a man younger than 30 in good health.

The genes are TRBV7-9 and TRBJ1-2; TRBD1 might be the D (6 bases). V gave up 5 bases and J gave up 3 bases, with 13 bases separating them. The CDR3 runs to 14 residues. Per germline, CDR1 SEHNR and CDR2 FQNEAQ (reference sequence). The CDR3: CASSRRGADYGYTF. CDR3 DNA sequence: TGTGCCAGCAGCCGGCGGGGGGCGGACTATGGCTACACCTTC. The complete variable domain, with remaining parts taken from reference TRBV7-9 and TRBJ1-2, reads DTGVSQNPRHKITKRGQNVTFRCDPISEHNRLYWYRQTLGQGPEFLTYFQNEAQLEKSRLLSDRFSAERPKGSFSTLEIQRTEQGDSAMYLCASSRRGADYGYTFGSGTRLTVV.

The gene calls are TRBV19 and TRBJ2-7; weak D call: TRBD1 (5 bases). Germline V gives CDR1 LNHDA, CDR2 SQIVND (reference sequence). The CDR3 is 15 amino acids. The ends were cut back, 1 base at V and 6 bases at J, with 16 bases in the middle. For the CDR3, the DNA is TGTGCCAGTAGTATAGTCCGGACATTAAACGTCGAGCAGTACTTC. This codes for CASSIVRTLNVEQYF.

The chain has TRBV4-2 and TRBJ2-1; no reliable D call. CDR3 size: 15 residues. Trimming removed 5 bases at V and 7 bases at J, with 18 bases between. Germline V gives CDR1 LGHNA, CDR2 YNFKEQ. CDR3 residues: CASSDPWSRSNEQFF. In DNA, the CDR3 is TGTGCCAGCAGCGACCCTTGGTCAAGGTCAAATGAGCAGTTCTTC.

This clone was seen just once. The chain joins TRBV18 to TRBJ1-2; the D is unclear. Trimming shortened V by 8 bases and J by 5 bases, and 21 bases separated the two germline ends. Germline V gene data show CDR1 as KGHSH and CDR2 as LQKENI. The CDR3 contains 15 residues. This chain's CDR3 is CASIPPGVEFYGYTF. Written as DNA, the CDR3 is TGTGCCAGCATTCCACCGGGAGTCGAGTTTTATGGCTACACCTTC.

This rearrangement joins TRBV19 to TRBJ2-7, with 8 bases lining up with TRBD1. V was pared by 5 bases and J by 2 bases, with 11 bases of the junction left unmatched. Germline CDR1 is LNHDA and CDR2 is SQIVND (reference sequence). CDR3 length: 16 residues. This CDR3 is CASSPDRESPTYEQYF. In DNA form, the CDR3 reads TGTGCCAGTAGTCCGGACAGGGAGTCACCAACCTACGAGCAGTACTTC.

This clone was detected a few times. The chain joins TRBV25-1 to TRBJ1-1; D is undetermined. Deletions cut 6 bases from V and 6 bases from J, with 17 bases between. The CDR3 sequence is 14 residues long. Germline values: CDR1 MGHDK, CDR2 SYGVNS. Here the CDR3 reads CASSKNEDGAEAFF. The CDR3 bases are TGTGCCAGCAGCAAAAACGAAGATGGGGCTGAAGCTTTCTTT.

The rearrangement joins TRBV5-8 to TRBJ2-7, with 11 bases aligning to TRBD1. Looked up from germline, CDR1 is SGHTS and CDR2 is YDEGEE. CDR3 size: 14 residues. Trimming took 7 bases from V and 9 from J; bases not matched to a gene: 12. This chain's CDR3 is CASFQPGQGGMQYF. CDR3 nucleotide sequence: TGTGCCAGCTTTCAACCGGGACAGGGGGGTATGCAGTACTTC. Based on the CDR3 plus reference TRBV5-8 and TRBJ2-7, the full variable domain is EAGVTQSPTHLIKTRGQQATLRCSPISGHTSVYWYQQALGLGLQFLLWYDEGEERNRGNFPPRFSGRQFPNYSSELNVNALELEDSALYLCASFQPGQGGMQYFGPGTRLTVT.

The chain employs TRBV6-1 and TRBJ2-3; tentatively, D is TRBD2 (6 bases). Trimming removed 8 bases at V and 6 bases at J, with 9 bases between. The germline V gene encodes CDR1 MNHNS and CDR2 SASEGT. The CDR3 has 11 residues. The CDR3 here is CASGEADTQYF. DNA for the CDR3: TGTGCCAGCGGGGAGGCCGATACGCAGTATTTT.

CDR3 amino acids: CASSLGGGISSYNEQFF. The CDR3 nucleotides are TGTGCCAGCAGCTTAGGAGGGGGTATAAGCTCCTACAATGAGCAGTTCTTC. This sequence joins TRBV11-3 and TRBJ2-1; a possible D gene is TRBD1 (6 bases). The CDR3 extends over 17 amino acids. Germline V lookup: CDR1 SGHNT, CDR2 YENEEA. Trimming removed 1 base from V and 0 bases from J, with 13 bases in between.

This chain joins TRBV11-3 and TRBJ2-1; 8 bases are a match to TRBD1. The V segment lost 5 bases and the J segment 3 bases; nucleotides outside the gene matches: 6. The CDR3 consists of 15 residues. Germline V lookup: CDR1 SGHNT, CDR2 YENEEA. The chain's CDR3 is CASSVRQGRYNEQFF. CDR3 in DNA: TGTGCCAGCAGCGTCCGACAGGGGCGCTACAATGAGCAGTTCTTC.

The genes are TRBV4-2 and TRBJ2-7; 12 bases align to TRBD2. This CDR3 has 18 amino acids. The germline V gene encodes CDR1 LGHNA and CDR2 YNFKEQ. J lost 5 bases, V lost 1 base, and 12 bases had no gene match. The CDR3: CASSQASSGLAGSNEQYF. The CDR3 coding sequence is TGTGCCAGCAGCCAAGCTTCCTCTGGACTAGCGGGGAGCAACGAGCAGTACTTC.

The chain uses TRBV19 and TRBJ1-4; 9 nucleotides line up with TRBD1. This CDR3 has 14 residues. With 6 bases clipped from V and 10 bases from J, the junction kept 9 bases outside the gene matches. Germline CDR1 and CDR2: LNHDA and SQIVND (reference sequence). CDR3 sequence reads: CASSADRGVRKLFF. The CDR3 nucleotides read TGTGCCAGTAGCGCGGACAGGGGAGTCAGAAAACTGTTTTTT.

CDR3 nucleotide sequence: TGTGCCAGCACCTTGACTAGCGGCTTCACCGGGGAGCTGTTTTTT. Its translation is CASTLTSGFTGELFF. The V call is TRBV9, the J call TRBJ2-2; 9 nucleotides align to TRBD2. Germline CDR1 is SGDLS and CDR2 is YYNGEE. The CDR3 runs 15 residues. The J segment lost 4 bases and the V segment lost 6 bases, leaving 7 bases of the junction unmatched. The variable domain in full, with the rest retrieved from reference TRBV9 and TRBJ2-2, is DSGVTQTPKHLITATGQRVTLRCSPRSGDLSVYWYQQSLDQGLQFLIQYYNGEERAKGNILERFSAQQFPDLHSELNLSSLELGDSALYFCASTLTSGFTGELFFGEGSRLTVL.

This chain links TRBV5-1 with TRBJ1-4; D remains ambiguous. The CDR3 has 16 amino acids. Deletions cut 2 bases from V and 0 bases from J, with 11 bases between. Germline-derived CDR1 and CDR2 are SGHRS and YFSETQ. The CDR3 region is CASSLLGSATNEKLFF. In DNA form, the CDR3 reads TGCGCCAGCAGCTTACTGGGTAGCGCAACTAATGAAAAACTGTTTTTT. Variable domain in full (rest from reference TRBV5-1 and TRBJ1-4): KAGVTQTPRYLIKTRGQQVTLSCSPISGHRSVSWYQQTPGQGLQFLFEYFSETQRNKGNFPGRFSGRQFSNSRSEMNVSTLELGDSALYLCASSLLGSATNEKLFFGSGTQLSVL.

The chain uses TRBV23-1 and TRBJ1-4, with D uncertain. TRBV23-1 is designated an ORF whose function remains uncertain. CDR3 size: 14 residues. Trimming stripped 2 bases from V and 13 bases from J, with 17 bases between. CDR3 sequence reads: CASSQSGPFPGLFF. As DNA, the CDR3 is TGCGCCAGCAGTCAAAGCGGACCCTTTCCTGGACTGTTTTTT.

The V and J genes are TRBV7-2 and TRBJ2-5, with 10 bases identical to TRBD2. J gave up 6 bases and V 6 bases, and 7 bases lay outside the gene matches. CDR1 is SGHTA, CDR2 FQGNSA, per germline. The CDR3 runs to 14 residues. The CDR3 sequence: CASRPSGGGKTQYF. The DNA of the CDR3 is TGTGCCAGCAGGCCTAGCGGGGGTGGGAAGACCCAGTACTTC.

CDR3 bases: TGCGCCAGCAGCTCTACAGCTAGTGGAAACACCATATATTTT. Amino acid sequence: CASSSTASGNTIYF. The chain couples TRBV4-1 to TRBJ1-3; D is unresolved. Germline CDR1 and CDR2: MGHRA and YSYEKL. The germline V and J ends were trimmed by 5 bases and 3 bases, with 11 bases remaining between them. The CDR3 sequence is 14 residues long.

This clone was recorded once. The genes are TRBV15 and TRBJ2-7, with 9 bases lining up with TRBD1. CDR1 is LNHNV and CDR2 is YYDKDF in the germline V gene (reference sequence). The V and J ends lost 1 base and 5 bases, in that order; junction bases with no gene match: 9. CDR3 size: 16 residues. The CDR3 spells CATSRGAGQGRHEQYF. The CDR3 region has the DNA TGTGCCACCAGCAGAGGGGCTGGACAGGGGCGCCACGAGCAGTACTTC.

The J gene is TRBJ2-4, the V gene TRBV6-1, with 10 bases matching TRBD1. Trimming removed 4 bases from V and 1 base from J; junction bases left unmatched: 16. This CDR3 is 20 amino acids long. Germline V gene data show CDR1 as MNHNS and CDR2 as SASEGT. CDR3 loop: CASSVYGGTGDSEAKNIQYF. In DNA, the CDR3 is TGTGCCAGCAGTGTTTACGGGGGGACAGGGGATTCCGAGGCCAAAAACATTCAGTACTTC.

This chain joins TRBV4-3 and TRBJ2-7; D is uncertain. The CDR3 extends over 12 amino acids. V lost 1 base and J lost 3, with 4 bases in between. The germline V gene has CDR1 LGHNA and CDR2 YSLEER. For the CDR3, the DNA is TGCGCCAGCAGCCAAGGCGTCTACGAGCAGTACTTC. Amino acids: CASSQGVYEQYF.

The chain links TRBV5-6 to TRBJ1-6; 7 bases agree with TRBD1. There are 14 residues in the CDR3. Germline V CDR1 and CDR2: SGHDT, YYEEEE. V shed 4 bases, J shed 6 bases, and the junction held 4 bases outside the gene matches. The CDR3 bases are TGTGCCAGCAGCCGGGACAGCTCTAATTCACCCCTCCACTTT. Residues: CASSRDSSNSPLHF.

V is TRBV11-2 and J is TRBJ1-2; D may be TRBD1 (5 bases). The CDR3 runs to 15 residues. Germline V gene lookup returns CDR1 SGHAT and CDR2 FQNNGV. Trimming pared 1 base from V and 4 bases from J, leaving 13 bases between. CDR3 coding DNA: TGTGCCAGCAGCTTAGCGGCAGGGAAAGGCTATGGCTACACCTTC. Translating gives CASSLAAGKGYGYTF. Complete variable domain (other parts from reference TRBV11-2 and TRBJ1-2): EAGVAQSPRYKIIEKRQSVAFWCNPISGHATLYWYQQILGQGPKLLIQFQNNGVVDDSQLPKDRFSAERLKGVDSTLKIQPAKLEDSAVYLCASSLAAGKGYGYTFGSGTRLTVV.

The V gene is TRBV6-1, the J gene TRBJ2-7; 7 bases align to TRBD1. Germline loops: CDR1 MNHNS, CDR2 SASEGT. The CDR3 is 14 residues long. V lost 4 bases to trimming and J lost 3 bases; unmatched junction nucleotides: 6. In DNA form, the CDR3 reads TGTGCCAGCAGTGGATGGACAGGACTCTACGAGCAGTACTTC. Its translation is CASSGWTGLYEQYF.

To note about this clone: The same CDR3 is also encoded by other DNA sequences in this sample. In DNA form, the CDR3 reads TGTGCCAGTTCCCTCGGGTATAGCAATCAGCCCCAGCATTTT. It specifies CASSLGYSNQPQHF. This rearrangement joins TRBV19 to TRBJ1-5, with no clear D. The CDR3 spans 14 residues. V lost 8 bases and J 0 bases, leaving 11 bases between the germline ends. Per germline, CDR1 LNHDA and CDR2 SQIVND (reference sequence). Using reference TRBV19 and TRBJ1-5 for the parts outside the CDR3, the full variable domain is DGGITQSPKYLFRKEGQNVTLSCEQNLNHDAMYWYRQDPGQGLRLIYYSQIVNDFQKGDIAEGYSVSREKKESFPLTVTSAQKNPTAFYLCASSLGYSNQPQHFGDGTRLSIL.

The genes are TRBV10-1 and TRBJ2-7; 8 bases match TRBD1. CDR1 is WNHNN, CDR2 SYGVQD, per germline (reference sequence). The J segment lost 1 base and the V segment lost 6 bases, leaving 8 bases of the junction unmatched. The CDR3 contains 15 residues. DNA for the CDR3: TGCGCCAGCAGCCCCCGACAGGGGATATCCTACGAGCAGTACTTC. Translated, it gives CASSPRQGISYEQYF.

The V gene is TRBV15, the J gene TRBJ2-5, with TRBD2 identical over 12 bases. The CDR3 spans 16 residues. Germline trimming cut 5 bases from V and 4 bases from J; bases unmatched to any gene: 8. Germline V lookup: CDR1 LNHNV, CDR2 YYDKDF (reference sequence). CDR3 bases: TGTGCCACCAGCGGGGAACTAGCGGGAGGTATAGAGACCCAGTACTTC. Translation gives CATSGELAGGIETQYF.